This TCR beta chain was identified during a study of response to subunit inactivated influenza vaccine. Study-wide findings and caveats: With each seasonal influenza vaccination, the authors suggested, few new T cells are recruited.

In this sample, this clonotype turned up a few times. Its antigen is unidentified. Using its own MiXCR run on the RT-PCR reads, TCRdb lists one record per CDR3 protein. Among fewer than 550,000 distinct CDR3 sequences listed, less than 30% were seen once. In germline, CDR1 is KGHDR, CDR2 SFDVKD. After removal of 0 bases from V and 7 bases from J, the junction contained 10 bases not matched to a gene. The CDR3 length is 18 residues. The chain links TRBV24-1 to TRBJ1-5; 11 bases are a match to TRBD1. This TCR derives from a man aged 50-60 years who received an inactivated influenza vaccine. Sequenced material: CD4+ T cells sorted from PBMCs, taken more than 4 days after vaccination. CDR3 nucleotide sequence: TGTGCCACCAGTGATTTGGTGAAGGACAGGGGGCGCGGGCAGCCCCAGCATTTT. Translating it yields CATSDLVKDRGRGQPQHF.